This TCR beta chain originates from a study of lymphopenia after photon versus proton radiotherapy (dated by TCRdb to between 2019 and 2020). Some background on the complete study: In patients with gastrointestinal tumors who developed high-grade lymphopenia, the study compared the immunological effects of photon radiation therapy with those of proton radiation therapy. The cohort comprised about 20 patients with gastrointestinal tumors who received either photon or proton therapy and then developed lymphopenia. The study aimed to characterize how the two radiation modalities differ in their impact on the immune system.

The receptor library was made with the immunoSEQ multiplex PCR assay. T cell repertoires were profiled with deep sequencing of rearranged TCR beta loci together with multiparametric flow cytometry. TCRdb holds this immuneACCESS table with in-frame rearrangements only. Some clones are missing; in checked studies, unresolved V genes explain under half, and the rest has no known cause. In all, the sample holds about 40,000 clones, and approximately 80% of those were seen once. The ten largest make up around a quarter of the sample. The research as a whole found: The survival association was assessed only in patients who died, and better survival with proton therapy was presented by the authors as a possibility rather than a demonstrated result. After the lymphocyte count nadir, repertoires from photon-treated patients showed oligoclonal expansion, particularly of CD8+ Temra cells, and this expansion drove the decline in diversity. Across the cohort, among patients who died, a greater drop in TCR diversity after the nadir was inversely correlated with overall survival time. Proton-treated patients stayed relatively stable during treatment, while photon-treated patients lost naive T cells and TCR diversity and gained effector/memory populations.

The table lists this clone with a count of one. This receptor's antigen is unknown. Base qualities are not recorded, but no much larger clone differs from it by a single base. The CDR3 measures 14 amino acids from cysteine to phenylalanine. The retained sequence is limited to the CDR3, 42 bases, with the frame set at the first base. From V the trimming removes 4 bases and from J it removes 9 bases, while the gene matches leave 7 bases of the junction unaccounted for. The germline V gene provides CDR1 LGHNA and CDR2 YNFKEQ. The chain employs TRBV4-2 and TRBJ1-5, and 9 bases in between align with TRBD1. The sample in question was peripheral blood, obtained from a patient treated with proton-based radiotherapy. The sequence was collected from a woman between 70 and 85 years old with pancreatic cancer. The nucleotide sequence is TGTGCCAGCAGCCCAGGGGACAGGGAAGGGCCCCAGCATTTT. It translates to CASSPGDREGPQHF.